The source of this TCR beta chain is a study of cytomegalovirus exposure and HLA in healthy donors. Findings and limits, study-wide: Associated with cytomegalovirus, according to the listing, were 150 to 200 TCR beta chains.

With respect to this clone: The antigen is unknown.

V lost 3 bases, J lost 4 bases, and 17 bases lay in between. CDR1 MGHRA and CDR2 YSYEKL come from the germline V gene. CDR3 length: 16 amino acids. This table comes from immunoSEQ multiplex PCR, and its TCRdb copy is limited to in-frame clones, with some not included. The sample holds some 140,000 clones, 85% to 90% seen once. The V call is TRBV4-1, the J call TRBJ2-3; D not certain. Sequencing was carried out using PBMCs. This TCR came from a man between 18 and 35 years old in good health and CMV-seronegative. The DNA for the CDR3 is TGCGCCAGCAGCCAGCTGAATTTAGTTGCGGCAGATACGCAGTATTTT. It codes for CASSQLNLVAADTQYF.